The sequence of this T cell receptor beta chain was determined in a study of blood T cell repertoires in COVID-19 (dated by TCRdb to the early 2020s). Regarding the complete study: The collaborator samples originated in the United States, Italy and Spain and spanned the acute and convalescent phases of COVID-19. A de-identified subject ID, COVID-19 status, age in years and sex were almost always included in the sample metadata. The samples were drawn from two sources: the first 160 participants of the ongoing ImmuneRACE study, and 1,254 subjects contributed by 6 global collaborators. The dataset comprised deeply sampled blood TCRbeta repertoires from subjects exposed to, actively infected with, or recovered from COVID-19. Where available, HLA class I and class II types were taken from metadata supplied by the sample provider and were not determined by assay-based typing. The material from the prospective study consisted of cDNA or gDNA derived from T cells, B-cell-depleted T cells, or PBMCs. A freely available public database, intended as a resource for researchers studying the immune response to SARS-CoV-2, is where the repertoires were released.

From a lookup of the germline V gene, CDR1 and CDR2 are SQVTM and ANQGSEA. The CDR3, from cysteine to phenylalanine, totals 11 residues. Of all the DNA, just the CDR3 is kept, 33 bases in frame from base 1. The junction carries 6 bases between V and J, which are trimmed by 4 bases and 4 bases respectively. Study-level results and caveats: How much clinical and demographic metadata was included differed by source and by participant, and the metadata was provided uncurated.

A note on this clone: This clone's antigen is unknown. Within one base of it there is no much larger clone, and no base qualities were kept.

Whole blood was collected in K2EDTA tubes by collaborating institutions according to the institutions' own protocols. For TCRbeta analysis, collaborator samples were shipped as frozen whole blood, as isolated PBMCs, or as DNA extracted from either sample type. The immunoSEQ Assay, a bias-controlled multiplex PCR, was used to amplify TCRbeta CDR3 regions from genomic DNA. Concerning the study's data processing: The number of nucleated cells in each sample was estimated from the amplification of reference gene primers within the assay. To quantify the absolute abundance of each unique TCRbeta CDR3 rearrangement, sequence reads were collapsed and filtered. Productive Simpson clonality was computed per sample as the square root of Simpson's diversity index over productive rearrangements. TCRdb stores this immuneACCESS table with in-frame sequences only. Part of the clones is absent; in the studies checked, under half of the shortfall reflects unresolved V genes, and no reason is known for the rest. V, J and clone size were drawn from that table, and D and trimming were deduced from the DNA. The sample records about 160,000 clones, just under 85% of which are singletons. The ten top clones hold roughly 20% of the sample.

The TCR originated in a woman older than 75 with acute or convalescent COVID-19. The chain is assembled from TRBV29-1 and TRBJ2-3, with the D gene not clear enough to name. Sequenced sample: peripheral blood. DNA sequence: TGCAGCGTTGGACTTTCAGATACGCAGTATTTT. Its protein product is CSVGLSDTQYF.